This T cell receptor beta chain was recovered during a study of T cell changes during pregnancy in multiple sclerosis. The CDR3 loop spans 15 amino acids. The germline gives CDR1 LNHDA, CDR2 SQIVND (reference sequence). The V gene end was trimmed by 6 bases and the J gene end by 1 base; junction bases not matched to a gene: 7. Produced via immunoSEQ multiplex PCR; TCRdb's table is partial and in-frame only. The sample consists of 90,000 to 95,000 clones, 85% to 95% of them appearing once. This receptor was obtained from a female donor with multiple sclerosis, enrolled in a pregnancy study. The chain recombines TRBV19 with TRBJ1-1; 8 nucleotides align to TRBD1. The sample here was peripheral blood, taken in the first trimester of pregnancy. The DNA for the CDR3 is TGTGCCAGTAGGACTACCGGGACAGGGAACACTGAAGCTTTCTTT. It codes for CASRTTGTGNTEAFF.